Listed below are T cell receptor beta chains from one sample, sequenced in a study of T cells in Graves' hyperthyroidism and ophthalmopathy. TCRdb processed the multiplex PCR reads anew with MiXCR; each CDR3 protein has one entry. The table includes around 480,000 distinct CDR3 sequences, 13% to 15% detected once. The specimen was blood. The receptors originated from a woman between 18 and 29 years old with Graves' hyperthyroidism. Each CDR3 is given with its conserved first and last residue. The D gene is left open where the match is weak. Clone size, where shown, is once, few, many, or a class for clones that have expanded.

j_call clone_size d_call v_call cdr3_nt cdr3_aa
TRBJ1-2 many TRBD1 TRBV3-1 TGTGCCAGCAGCCGAGGAAGGGACAGAGGCTACACCTTC CASSRGRDRGYTF
TRBJ2-2 - - TRBV14 TGTGCCAGCAGCCAAGATTTAGATAAGTTGCCCGGGGAGCTGTTTTTT CASSQDLDKLPGELFF
TRBJ2-5 - TRBD2 TRBV7-3 TGTGCCAGCAGCTTTAGCGGGTCACAAGAGACCCAGTACTTC CASSFSGSQETQYF
TRBJ2-5 many - TRBV27 TGTGCCAGCGGATGGGAGACCCAGTACTTC CASGWETQYF
TRBJ1-4 many - TRBV5-5 TGTGCCAGCAGCCCGGACAGTCTCAGAGGGAGTGAAAAACTGTTTTTT CASSPDSLRGSEKLFF
TRBJ2-5 once TRBD1 TRBV24-1 TGTGCCACCAGTGATTCCCGCCGGGACAGGGGAGAGACCCAGTACTTC CATSDSRRDRGETQYF
TRBJ2-7 many - TRBV5-1 TGCGCCAGCAAAGGGCTCGCGGCATCCTACGAGCAGTACTTC CASKGLAASYEQYF
TRBJ1-4 few - TRBV4-1 TGCGCCAGCAGCCAACCTGCCCGTTCTCGAGGTGAAAAACTGTTTTTT CASSQPARSRGEKLFF
TRBJ1-1 - TRBD1 TRBV2 TGTGCCAGCAGGAGGGGACAGGGGCACACTGAAGCTTTCTTT CASRRGQGHTEAFF
TRBJ2-1 many TRBD2 TRBV5-1 TGCGCCAGCAGCGGTGGGACTAGCGGGTACAATGAGCAGTTCTTC CASSGGTSGYNEQFF
TRBJ2-5 few TRBD2 TRBV20-1 TGCAGTGCCGAAACCGGGCTAGCGGGAGAGGCGGAGACCCAGTACTTC CSAETGLAGEAETQYF
TRBJ2-4 few TRBD1 TRBV5-6 TGTGCCAGCAGCTTGGCCGGGACAGGAAAAAACATTCAGTACTTC CASSLAGTGKNIQYF
TRBJ1-1 many - TRBV20-1 TGCAGCCCCTGGGTTGGGGCCCCTAATGTTGAAGCTTTCTTT CSPWVGAPNVEAFF
TRBJ2-2 few TRBD1 TRBV20-1 TGCAGTGCTTCGAGACAGGGGCAAACCGGGGAGCTGTTTTTT CSASRQGQTGELFF
TRBJ2-3 many - TRBV7-2 TGTGCCAGCAGCTTATTATCAAACACAGATACGCAGTATTTT CASSLLSNTDTQYF
TRBJ1-5 - - TRBV4-1 TGCGCCAGCAGTTGGAGAGTCGGCAATCAGCCCCAGCATTTT CASSWRVGNQPQHF
TRBJ1-2 - - TRBV14 TGTGCCAGCAGCCAATCAATCCTATCCGGTGGCTACACCTTC CASSQSILSGGYTF
TRBJ2-7 few - TRBV3-1 TGTGCCAGCAGCCAAGGGAGGGTCTATTTATCCGAGCAGTACTTC CASSQGRVYLSEQYF
TRBJ2-1 - TRBD2 TRBV19 TGTGCCAGTAGTAGGGGACTAGCGGGAGTCGGAAATGAGCAGTTCTTC CASSRGLAGVGNEQFF
TRBJ2-1 many - TRBV4-2 TGTGCCAGCAGCCCCTGGACTAACAATGAGCAGTTCTTC CASSPWTNNEQFF
TRBJ2-2 - - TRBV7-9 TGTGCCAGCAGCTTTTTGATCGGGGAGCTGTTTTTT CASSFLIGELFF
TRBJ2-5 - - TRBV30 TGTGCCTGGAGTGCCGGGACTCCCCGACAAGGGACCCAGTACTTC CAWSAGTPRQGTQYF
TRBJ2-7 - - TRBV11-2 TGTGCCAGCAGCTTAGACAGTTTCGACGAGCAGTACTTC CASSLDSFDEQYF
TRBJ2-5 - TRBD2 TRBV6-1 TGTGCCAGCAGTCAGAACGTGGGAGGGAAAGAGACCCAGTACTTC CASSQNVGGKETQYF
TRBJ2-1 - - TRBV4-1 TGCGCCAGCAGCCAAGACCCGACTGTCCCGGGGTATGAGCAGTTCTTC CASSQDPTVPGYEQFF
TRBJ1-1 few TRBD1 TRBV5-1 TGCGCCAGCAGCTTAACATACAGGGGAACTGAAGCTTTCTTT CASSLTYRGTEAFF
TRBJ2-5 - TRBD2 TRBV3-1 TGTGCCAGCAGCCAAGATGCGACTAGCGGGGAGACCCAGTACTTC CASSQDATSGETQYF
TRBJ1-4 few - TRBV5-8 TGTGCCAGCAGCTTGGAGAGGGAAAAACTGTTTTTT CASSLEREKLFF
TRBJ1-5 few - TRBV7-9 TGTGCCAGCAGCTTCACGGCGTTCCAGCCCCAGCATTTT CASSFTAFQPQHF
TRBJ1-5 - - TRBV4-1 TGCGCCAGCAGCCAAGATAAGGGTTGGCAGCATAGCAATCAGCCCCAGCATTTT CASSQDKGWQHSNQPQHF
TRBJ2-1 few TRBD2 TRBV4-1 TGCGCCAGCAGCCCTCGACTAGCGGGAGGGATTGAGCAGTTCTTC CASSPRLAGGIEQFF
TRBJ1-1 - - TRBV5-4 TGTGCCAGCAGCTTGGCCGCCGGGACGGCGAACACTGAAGCTTTCTTT CASSLAAGTANTEAFF
TRBJ1-4 - TRBD1 TRBV19 TGTGCCAGTAGTCTAGGACAGGGATGGGATGAAAAACTGTTTTTT CASSLGQGWDEKLFF
TRBJ2-3 few TRBD2 TRBV6-4 TGTGCCAGCAGTGAGGCAGCGGGATCCGCCACAGATACGCAGTATTTT CASSEAAGSATDTQYF
TRBJ2-2 - TRBD2 TRBV15 TGTGCCACCAGCCCCAGGCGGGAGAGCACCGGGGAGCTGTTTTTT CATSPRRESTGELFF
TRBJ2-7 - - TRBV20-1 TGCAGTGCTAGTTCTGTCGGCAGCTCCTACGAGCAGTACTTC CSASSVGSSYEQYF
TRBJ2-7 - - TRBV6-1 TGTGCCAGCAAGGAGCAGCTCTCCTACGAGCAGTACTTC CASKEQLSYEQYF
TRBJ2-3 many - TRBV20-1 TGCAGCGTATGGAGGGCGGATACGCAGTATTTT CSVWRADTQYF
TRBJ1-1 many - TRBV29-1 TGCAGCGTTGCCCCGACGTCCGGGGCTGAAGCTTTCTTT CSVAPTSGAEAFF
TRBJ2-1 many - TRBV3-1 TGTGCCAGCAGCCAAGTTGGGGACTACAATGAGCAGTTCTTC CASSQVGDYNEQFF
TRBJ1-1 many - TRBV7-3 TGTGCCAGCAGCTTAGGACACCAGAACACTGAAGCTTTCTTT CASSLGHQNTEAFF
TRBJ2-1 few - TRBV9 TGTGCCAGCAACATCGAAGCGGACTTCTACAATGAGCAGTTCTTC CASNIEADFYNEQFF
TRBJ1-1 many - TRBV6-5 TGTGCCAGCAGTCTCCGGGGGGTTGGAGGGGCGACACCGAACACTGAAGCTTTCTTT CASSLRGVGGATPNTEAFF
TRBJ2-7 many - TRBV29-1 TGCAGCGTTGCGGAGGACTGGAAGTCCTACGAGCAGTACTTC CSVAEDWKSYEQYF
TRBJ2-1 - - TRBV30 TGTGCCTGGAGGTCTGGCCAGGGGTCCTACAATGAGCAGTTCTTC CAWRSGQGSYNEQFF
TRBJ2-1 many TRBD2 TRBV2 TGTGCCAGCGGCGAGACTAGCGGGAGTAGTATAAATGAGCAGTTCTTC CASGETSGSSINEQFF
TRBJ2-6 many - TRBV7-9 TGTGCCAGCAGCTCCCCAAGACCGCCTGGGGCCAACGTCCTGACTTTC CASSSPRPPGANVLTF
TRBJ1-1 few - TRBV20-1 TGCAGTGCTAGAGATCGGACGGACTTGAACACTGAAGCTTTCTTT CSARDRTDLNTEAFF
TRBJ1-2 many - TRBV7-8 TGTGCCAGCAGCCCCGACAGATATGGCTACACCTTC CASSPDRYGYTF
TRBJ2-1 few TRBD1 TRBV29-1 TGCAGCGTCTCGGACAGGGGAGCCTACAATGAGCAGTTCTTC CSVSDRGAYNEQFF
TRBJ1-6 many - TRBV30 TGTGCCTGGAGTGTGTCGGCCGGGGATGATTCACCCCTCCACTTT CAWSVSAGDDSPLHF
TRBJ1-5 - TRBD1 TRBV9 TGTGCCAGCAGCGTAGCAGGGGGAAGCAATCAGCCCCAGCATTTT CASSVAGGSNQPQHF
TRBJ1-5 few - TRBV19 TGTGCCAGTAGTGTCGAGGTAATTTGGAGCAATCAGCCCCAGCATTTT CASSVEVIWSNQPQHF
TRBJ1-2 many - TRBV11-2 TGTGCCAGCCAATACCTTAACTATGGCTACACCTTC CASQYLNYGYTF